The 18 T cell receptor beta chains below all came from one sample that was sequenced in a study of cytomegalovirus exposure and HLA in healthy donors. PCR primers comprised 60 Vbeta and 13 Jbeta primers. Sequencing was performed with immunoSEQ multiplex PCR; in TCRdb, only in-frame clones are kept and a portion is missing. Seen here are some 110,000 clones, approximately 69% observed once, and the top ten hold under 4%. The sequenced sample consisted of PBMCs. These receptor sequences come from a man aged 25 to 40 in good health and CMV-seronegative.

This sequence joins TRBV7-9 and TRBJ1-1; 9 nucleotides agree with TRBD1. The V segment lost 1 base and the J segment 4 bases; nucleotides outside the gene matches: 7. The CDR3 runs to 16 residues. Looked up from germline, CDR1 is SEHNR and CDR2 is FQNEAQ (reference sequence). The CDR3 is CASSLGDRDVPTEAFF. CDR3 nucleotides: TGTGCCAGCAGCTTAGGGGACAGGGACGTTCCCACTGAAGCTTTCTTT.

The chain has TRBV5-3 and TRBJ1-5; 10 nucleotides align to TRBD1. TRBV5-3 is classed as an ORF, of uncertain function. V dropped 2 bases and J dropped 3; count of bases not matched to a gene: 11. This CDR3 is 18 amino acids long. The CDR3 DNA reads TGTGCCAGAAGCTTACCGGGACAGGGGCCCTCCGACAATCAGCCCCAGCATTTT. This sequence encodes CARSLPGQGPSDNQPQHF.

This clone was detected only a few times. J is TRBJ2-5 and V is TRBV25-1; 9 bases are a match to TRBD2. The CDR3 has 14 amino acids. V was clipped by 2 bases and J by 5 bases; unmatched bases: 3. Per the germline V gene, CDR1 is MGHDK and CDR2 is SYGVNS. CDR3 sequence reads: CASSEAGGTETQYF. The CDR3 DNA sequence: TGTGCCAGCAGTGAAGCGGGAGGGACGGAGACCCAGTACTTC.

This clone was detected only once. The CDR3 DNA is TGTGCCAGCAGCTCCTCGGGGGTTCAAGAGACCCAGTACTTC. Encoded protein: CASSSSGVQETQYF. The chain employs TRBV13 and TRBJ2-5; D perhaps matches TRBD2 (6 bases). The CDR3 covers 14 residues. With 4 bases removed from V and 2 bases from J, the gap between germline ends came to 11 bases. Germline lookup yields CDR1 PRHDT and CDR2 FYEKMQ (reference sequence). The full variable domain, its missing parts supplied by reference TRBV13 and TRBJ2-5, is AAGVIQSPRHLIKEKRETATLKCYPIPRHDTVYWYQQGPGQDPQFLISFYEKMQSDKGSIPDRFSAQQFSDYHSELNMSSLELGDSALYFCASSSSGVQETQYFGPGTRLLVL.

The chain recombines TRBV29-1 with TRBJ2-2, with 13 bases that match TRBD2. V gave up 4 bases and J gave up 7 bases; unmatched junction bases: 3. In germline, CDR1 is SQVTM, CDR2 ANQGSEA. The CDR3 runs to 14 residues. The DNA of the CDR3 is TGCAGCGTTGTAGGGACTAGCGGGATCGGGGAGCTGTTTTTT. Translating gives CSVVGTSGIGELFF.

On this clone itself: Relative to the germline gene, one junction end is altered; a read error may explain this. V usage is TRBV7-9 and J usage is TRBJ2-3, with D unclear. Per germline, CDR1 SEHNR and CDR2 FQNEAQ (reference sequence). The CDR3 has 11 amino acids. The CDR3 region has the DNA TGTTCCAGCAGCCCCCCGGATACGCAGTATTTT. Residues: CSSSPPDTQYF. Full variable domain (rest looked up from reference TRBV7-9 and TRBJ2-3): DTGVSQNPRHKITKRGQNVTFRCDPISEHNRLYWYRQTLGQGPEFLTYFQNEAQLEKSRLLSDRFSAERPKGSFSTLEIQRTEQGDSAMYLCSSSPPDTQYFGPGTRLTVL.

The V and J genes are TRBV19 and TRBJ2-6, with 8 positions matching TRBD1. CDR1 is LNHDA, CDR2 SQIVND, per germline (reference sequence). The ends lost 4 bases at V and 0 bases at J; junction bases unmatched: 8. The CDR3 loop spans 18 amino acids. CDR3 loop: CASSTGQGKASGANVLTF. The CDR3 DNA sequence: TGTGCCAGTAGTACCGGACAGGGAAAGGCCTCTGGGGCCAACGTCCTGACTTTC.

This clone was counted once. The rearrangement uses TRBV6-4 and TRBJ2-2; tentatively, D is TRBD2 (6 bases). Germline CDR1 is MRHNA and CDR2 is SNTAGT. Deletions cut 6 bases from V and 3 bases from J, with 11 bases between. The CDR3 contains 14 residues. CDR3 sequence reads: CASRMEGHTGELFF. DNA for the CDR3: TGTGCCAGCAGAATGGAGGGCCACACCGGGGAGCTGTTTTTT.

J is TRBJ2-1 and V is TRBV18, with TRBD1 matching 10 bases. The ends lost 7 bases at V and 7 bases at J; junction bases unmatched: 10. Germline V gives CDR1 KGHSH, CDR2 LQKENI. The CDR3 sequence is 15 residues long. The CDR3 DNA sequence: TGTGCCAGCTTACTGACAGGGGGCGACGAAAATGAGCAGTTCTTC. The encoded protein is CASLLTGGDENEQFF.

This chain uses TRBV19 with TRBJ1-2; D remains unclear. Trimming left V 5 bases short and J 4 bases short, with 11 bases between. CDR1 LNHDA and CDR2 SQIVND come from the germline V gene (reference sequence). The CDR3 is 13 amino acids. CDR3 loop: CASSPDGSYGYTF. Here the CDR3 DNA reads TGTGCCAGTAGTCCGGACGGGAGCTATGGCTACACCTTC.

The V call is TRBV2, the J call TRBJ2-3; TRBD2 matches at 11 bases. The germline CDR1 and CDR2 sequences are SNHLY and FYNNEI. There are 15 residues in the CDR3. Trimming took 6 bases from V and 2 from J; bases not matched to a gene: 4. Here the CDR3 reads CASSLGLAATDTQYF. The DNA of the CDR3 is TGTGCCAGCAGCCTGGGACTAGCGGCCACAGATACGCAGTATTTT.

The chain has TRBV14 and TRBJ2-5, with a tentative D call TRBD1 (5 bases). Germline assignment: CDR1 SGHDN and CDR2 FVKESK. There are 14 residues in the CDR3. Trimming took off 2 bases at V and 4 bases at J, with 11 bases between the two ends. CDR3: CASSQKGPLETQYF. The CDR3 DNA follows: TGTGCCAGCAGCCAAAAGGGGCCCCTAGAGACCCAGTACTTC.

The chain joins TRBV5-4 to TRBJ2-5; possibly TRBD2 for D (6 bases). Germline loops: CDR1 SGHNT, CDR2 YYREEE (reference sequence). CDR3 size: 13 residues. V lost 5 bases, J lost 2 bases, and 10 bases lay in between. CDR3 nucleotides: TGTGCCAGCAGGCCAGGGACTCAAGAGACCCAGTACTTC. This translates into CASRPGTQETQYF.

This clone showed up just a few times. V is TRBV9 and J is TRBJ2-3; 16 bases align to TRBD2. The CDR3 is 18 residues long. V shed 3 bases and J 0 bases; nucleotides not matched to a gene: 4. CDR1 SGDLS and CDR2 YYNGEE come from the germline V gene. The DNA for the CDR3 is TGTGCCAGCAGCGAAGGGACTAGCGGGGGGGCTAGCACAGATACGCAGTATTTT. It is translated as CASSEGTSGGASTDTQYF.

The chain links TRBV9 to TRBJ1-2, with a possible D match to TRBD1 (6 bases). Per germline, CDR1 SGDLS and CDR2 YYNGEE. Deletions cut 0 bases from V and 4 bases from J, with 16 bases between. This CDR3 region has 16 residues. CDR3 coding DNA: TGTGCCAGCAGCGTAGCTTTCGGGGGGACAACCTATGGCTACACCTTC. Amino acid sequence: CASSVAFGGTTYGYTF.

The V gene is TRBV29-1, the J gene TRBJ1-2; the D gene is possibly TRBD1 (6 bases). The CDR3 runs 13 residues. From germline, CDR1 is SQVTM and CDR2 ANQGSEA. V gave up 7 bases and J gave up 7 bases, with 19 bases separating them. CDR3 coding DNA: TGCAGCGGATTAGAAGACAGGTACGGTGGCTACACCTTC. Encoded protein: CSGLEDRYGGYTF.

This chain joins TRBV6-5 and TRBJ2-7; D remains unclear. V shed 6 bases and J shed 6 bases, with 12 bases lying between them. CDR3 length: 12 residues. Germline CDR1 reads MNHEY; CDR2 reads SVGAGI. The CDR3 DNA reads as TGTGCCAGCAGGGAGCTGGTTGGCGAGCAGTACTTC. Its protein is CASRELVGEQYF.

CDR3: CASSVGPGSGYTF. The CDR3 DNA sequence: TGTGCCAGCAGCGTAGGCCCCGGTAGTGGCTACACCTTC. The chain has TRBV9 and TRBJ1-2; D is unresolved. Trimming took off 0 bases at V and 7 bases at J, with 10 bases between the two ends. CDR1 and CDR2 from the germline V gene are SGDLS and YYNGEE. This CDR3 is built from 13 residues.